The 25 T cell receptor beta chains listed next were all sequenced from one sample in a study of blood T cell repertoires in COVID-19. Assay used: immunoSEQ multiplex PCR; TCRdb lists only in-frame clones, some missing. The sample has some 290,000 clones, roughly 87% seen once. The material sequenced was peripheral blood. Receptors originate from a woman in her forties or fifties who had recovered from COVID-19.

The chain uses TRBV10-3 and TRBJ1-1, with D perhaps matching TRBD1 (5 bases). The CDR3 runs to 13 residues. V lost 10 bases and J 6 bases, leaving 18 bases between the germline ends. The germline V gene encodes CDR1 ENHRY and CDR2 SYGVKD. The CDR3 nucleotides read TGTGCCACCCTAACCGGGGGGAAGGCTGAAGCTTTCTTT. The encoded protein is CATLTGGKAEAFF.

The chain combines TRBV30 with TRBJ2-1; 7 bases map to TRBD2. The CDR3 is made up of 14 amino acids. Unmatched junction bases numbered 9, after V lost 4 bases and J lost 6 bases. The germline CDR1 and CDR2 sequences are GTSNPN and SVGIG (reference sequence). CDR3 loop: CAWIRWGGANEQFF. Here the CDR3 DNA reads TGTGCCTGGATCCGGTGGGGAGGGGCCAATGAGCAGTTCTTC.

This chain joins TRBV30 and TRBJ2-1, with 10 nucleotides matching TRBD1. The germline V gene encodes CDR1 GTSNPN and CDR2 SVGIG (reference sequence). The CDR3 length is 14 residues. Trimming at V came to 6 bases and at J to 4 bases, leaving 6 bases not matched to a gene. The CDR3 DNA sequence: TGTGCCTGTCCCCGGGACAGGGGATACAATGAGCAGTTCTTC. This codes for CACPRDRGYNEQFF.

The rearrangement uses TRBV18 and TRBJ1-5; no definite D call. With 2 bases removed from V and 4 bases from J, the gap between germline ends came to 6 bases. CDR3 size: 13 residues. Germline lookup yields CDR1 KGHSH and CDR2 LQKENI. The CDR3: CASSPNSNQPQHF. In DNA form, the CDR3 reads TGTGCCAGCTCACCAAACAGTAATCAGCCCCAGCATTTT.

The chain employs TRBV27 and TRBJ2-3; tentative D call: TRBD2 (5 bases). Per the germline V gene, CDR1 is MNHEY and CDR2 is SMNVEV (reference sequence). V lost 5 bases and J 2 bases, leaving 11 bases between the germline ends. The CDR3 spans 14 residues. This CDR3 is CASSTDGLTDTQYF. The CDR3 nucleotides read TGTGCCAGCAGTACGGACGGACTCACAGATACGCAGTATTTT.

The V call is TRBV7-6, the J call TRBJ2-1; TRBD2 aligns across 10 bases. In germline, CDR1 is SGHVS, CDR2 FNYEAQ. V shed 5 bases, J shed 6 bases, and the junction held 7 bases outside the gene matches. The CDR3 totals 15 residues. The CDR3 DNA is TGTGCCAGCAGCCGAGGACTAGCGGACGCCAATGAGCAGTTCTTC. Translating gives CASSRGLADANEQFF. The entire variable domain, with the rest obtained from reference TRBV7-6 and TRBJ2-1, is as follows: GAGVSQSPRYKVTKRGQDVALRCDPISGHVSLYWYRQALGQGPEFLTYFNYEAQQDKSGLPNDRFSAERPEGSISTLTIQRTEQRDSAMYRCASSRGLADANEQFFGPGTRLTVL.

The chain combines TRBV5-4 with TRBJ1-2, with 10 bases aligning to TRBD1. The CDR3 is 15 amino acids. Per germline, CDR1 SGHNT and CDR2 YYREEE (reference sequence). The ends lost 4 bases at V and 6 bases at J; junction bases unmatched: 9. CDR3 amino acids: CASSPPWDRGNGYTF. In DNA form, the CDR3 reads TGTGCCAGCAGCCCGCCGTGGGACAGGGGTAATGGCTACACCTTC.

J is TRBJ2-7 and V is TRBV7-9; D might be TRBD2 (6 bases). The V and J ends lost 3 bases and 3 bases respectively, with 9 bases between them. Looked up from germline, CDR1 is SEHNR and CDR2 is FQNEAQ (reference sequence). CDR3 length equals 13 residues. The CDR3 is CASSFGGGYEQYF. The CDR3 DNA reads as TGTGCCAGCAGCTTTGGGGGAGGCTACGAGCAGTACTTC.

The CDR3 region has the DNA TGCGCCAGCGGTACAGGGGGCCAGGGGTCACCCCTCCACTTT. Translation: CASGTGGQGSPLHF. The chain uses TRBV10-2 and TRBJ1-6; TRBD1 agrees at 9 bases. The CDR3 covers 14 residues. J lost 10 bases, V lost 8 bases, and 9 bases had no gene match. The germline gives CDR1 WSHSY, CDR2 SAAADI.

The V call is TRBV5-1, the J call TRBJ2-7, with 9 bases identical to TRBD1. This CDR3 region has 17 residues. Trimming cost V 4 bases and J 3 bases; bases outside gene matches: 14. Looked up from germline, CDR1 is SGHRS and CDR2 is YFSETQ. Written as DNA, the CDR3 is TGCGCCAGCAGCCCCGGATTGCTGGGACAGGGTGTCTACGAGCAGTACTTC. It encodes CASSPGLLGQGVYEQYF.

The chain recombines TRBV19 with TRBJ2-2, with 9 bases matching TRBD1. V was pared by 1 base and J by 5 bases, with 5 bases of the junction left unmatched. This CDR3 spans 16 amino acids. The germline gives CDR1 LNHDA, CDR2 SQIVND (reference sequence). This chain's CDR3 is CASSIGGTGRTGELFF. The CDR3 DNA follows: TGTGCCAGTAGTATAGGAGGGACAGGGAGGACCGGGGAGCTGTTTTTT.

This chain links TRBV6-6 with TRBJ2-7; TRBD1 is a possible D gene (5 bases). Trimming shortened V by 3 bases and J by 1 base, and 13 bases separated the two germline ends. From germline, CDR1 is MNHNY and CDR2 SVGAGI (reference sequence). CDR3 length: 15 amino acids. CDR3 DNA: TGTGCCAGCAGTTATGGAAGGGGAACTTCCTACGAGCAGTACTTC. Translating it yields CASSYGRGTSYEQYF.

The chain links TRBV5-6 to TRBJ1-4, with 10 bases fitting TRBD1. CDR1 and CDR2 (germline): SGHDT, YYEEEE. The V segment lost 4 bases and the J segment 4 bases; nucleotides outside the gene matches: 4. This CDR3 has 15 residues. The DNA for the CDR3 is TGTGCCAGCAGCGGGACAGGGGCAGTTAATGAAAAACTGTTTTTT. The encoded protein is CASSGTGAVNEKLFF. Combining the CDR3 with reference TRBV5-6 and TRBJ1-4 gives the whole variable domain DAGVTQSPTHLIKTRGQQVTLRCSPKSGHDTVSWYQQALGQGPQFIFQYYEEEERQRGNFPDRFSGHQFPNYSSELNVNALLLGDSALYLCASSGTGAVNEKLFFGSGTQLSVL.

As concerns this clone: The sample carries other DNA sequences with the same CDR3. CDR3 amino acids: CASSGTVNTEAFF. In nucleotides, the CDR3 is TGTGCCAGTAGTGGGACAGTAAACACTGAAGCTTTCTTT. The gene calls are TRBV19 and TRBJ1-1; 7 bases are a match to TRBD1. The CDR3 extends over 13 amino acids. CDR1 is LNHDA and CDR2 is SQIVND in the germline V gene (reference sequence). Trimming cost V 5 bases and J 2 bases; bases outside gene matches: 2.

V usage is TRBV28 and J usage is TRBJ1-1; possible D gene TRBD1, 5 bases. Trimming removed 7 bases from V and 3 bases from J, with 15 bases in between. Germline V CDR1 and CDR2: MDHEN, SYDVKM. This CDR3 has 14 amino acids. DNA of the CDR3: TGTGCCAGCACGCCCGAATGGGGCTACACTGAAGCTTTCTTT. Its protein product is CASTPEWGYTEAFF. Full variable domain (rest looked up from reference TRBV28 and TRBJ1-1): DVKVTQSSRYLVKRTGEKVFLECVQDMDHENMFWYRQDPGLGLRLIYFSYDVKMKEKGDIPEGYSVSREKKERFSLILESASTNQTSMYLCASTPEWGYTEAFFGQGTRLTVV.

CDR3 DNA: TGTGCCAGCAGCTCGGCGTCAAAGGGGACAGGGCAGGGCTACACCTTC. It specifies CASSSASKGTGQGYTF. This rearrangement joins TRBV7-2 to TRBJ1-2; 9 nucleotides match TRBD1. The J segment lost 8 bases and the V segment lost 4 bases, leaving 14 bases of the junction unmatched. The CDR3 has 16 residues. Germline V lookup: CDR1 SGHTA, CDR2 FQGNSA. Full variable domain (outside the CDR3, taken from reference TRBV7-2 and TRBJ1-2): GAGVSQSPSNKVTEKGKDVELRCDPISGHTALYWYRQSLGQGLEFLIYFQGNSAPDKSGLPSDRFSAERTGGSVSTLTIQRTQQEDSAVYLCASSSASKGTGQGYTFGSGTRLTVV.

V usage is TRBV4-2 and J usage is TRBJ2-7; 7 bases are shared with TRBD1. The V segment lost 3 bases and the J segment 2 bases; nucleotides outside the gene matches: 7. There are 15 residues in the CDR3. CDR1 is LGHNA and CDR2 is YNFKEQ in the germline V gene. DNA of the CDR3: TGTGCCAGCAGCCAGTTCCGGGACAGCGCCTACGAGCAGTACTTC. Residues: CASSQFRDSAYEQYF.

The CDR3 protein is CASSLPSLGQGAIETQYF. DNA of the CDR3: TGTGCCAGCAGCCTCCCGAGCCTAGGACAGGGGGCAATTGAGACCCAGTACTTC. The rearrangement uses TRBV28 and TRBJ2-5, with 11 bases matching TRBD1. Germline V CDR1 and CDR2: MDHEN, SYDVKM. The V and J ends lost 6 bases and 5 bases, in that order; junction bases with no gene match: 17. The CDR3 has 18 amino acids. The full variable domain, in which reference TRBV28 and TRBJ2-5 provide the parts outside the CDR3, is DVKVTQSSRYLVKRTGEKVFLECVQDMDHENMFWYRQDPGLGLRLIYFSYDVKMKEKGDIPEGYSVSREKKERFSLILESASTNQTSMYLCASSLPSLGQGAIETQYFGPGTRLLVL.

This clone is a singleton in its sample. The gene calls are TRBV5-5 and TRBJ1-6; no firm D call. The length of the CDR3 is 14 residues. Germline-derived CDR1 and CDR2 are SGHKS and YYEKEE (reference sequence). The V gene lost 0 bases and the J gene lost 7 bases, with 8 bases spanning the gap. CDR3: CASSLGGPNSPLHF. The CDR3 DNA sequence: TGTGCCAGCAGCTTGGGAGGGCCCAATTCACCCCTCCACTTT.

The chain employs TRBV19 and TRBJ2-1, with a weak D call TRBD1 (5 bases). Trimming left V 5 bases short and J 0 bases short, with 11 bases between. Germline-derived CDR1 and CDR2 are LNHDA and SQIVND (reference sequence). There are 15 residues in the CDR3. The CDR3 spells CASSDQGGSYNEQFF. Here the CDR3 DNA reads TGTGCCAGTAGTGATCAGGGTGGCTCCTACAATGAGCAGTTCTTC.

The gene calls are TRBV15 and TRBJ1-1; D may be TRBD1 (6 bases). This CDR3 spans 14 amino acids. V was clipped by 4 bases and J by 0 bases, with 9 bases between them. Germline CDR1 LNHNV, CDR2 YYDKDF (reference sequence). The CDR3 DNA reads as TGTGCCACCAGCATAGGGACACTGAACACTGAAGCTTTCTTT. Amino acids: CATSIGTLNTEAFF.

The V call is TRBV7-2, the J call TRBJ2-1, with 15 bases matching TRBD2. V lost 5 bases to trimming and J lost 8 bases; unmatched junction nucleotides: 7. Per the germline V gene, CDR1 is SGHTA and CDR2 is FQGNSA. The CDR3 loop spans 16 amino acids. CDR3: CASSPRTSGRADEQFF. In DNA form, the CDR3 reads TGTGCCAGCAGCCCGAGGACTAGCGGGAGGGCCGATGAGCAGTTCTTC.

The genes are TRBV10-3 and TRBJ1-1, with 10 bases lining up with TRBD1. This CDR3 has 13 amino acids. Trimming removed 6 bases from V and 6 bases from J; junction bases left unmatched: 4. The V gene's germline CDR1 is ENHRY and CDR2 SYGVKD. The DNA for the CDR3 is TGTGCCATCAGCCCCGGGACAGGGGCTGAAGCTTTCTTT. Its translation: CAISPGTGAEAFF.

V usage is TRBV21-1 and J usage is TRBJ2-7; TRBD2 is the table's D call, not checked against the DNA. TRBV21-1 is classified as a pseudogene. The CDR3 loop spans 18 amino acids. The CDR3 bases are TGTGCCAGCAGCCCGCCCTCCGGGACTAGCGGGGGTCGCTACGAGCAGTACTTC. Its protein is CASSPPSGTSGGRYEQYF.

This chain connects TRBV3-1 (or the pseudogene TRBV3-2) to TRBJ2-1; D uncertain. CDR1 LGHDT and CDR2 YNNKEL come from the germline V gene (reference sequence). Trimming removed 4 bases at V and 15 bases at J, with 25 bases between. CDR3 size: 15 residues. CDR3 coding DNA: TGTGCCAGCAGCCCGAACGCAGGTGGGCAGGAAGATCTGTTCTTC. Its protein product is CASSPNAGGQEDLFF.